The 27 T cell receptor beta chains given below trace back to one sample, sequenced in a study of cytomegalovirus exposure and HLA in healthy donors. The PCR was carried out with 60 Vbeta primers and 13 Jbeta primers. Method: immunoSEQ multiplex PCR; TCRdb's copy keeps in-frame clones and lacks some. The sample yields 150,000 or so clones, around 74% seen once. Sequenced material: PBMCs. These receptor sequences come from a female donor in good health and CMV-seronegative.

The CDR3 region is CASRRSSSYNEQFF. In DNA form, the CDR3 reads TGTGCCAGCAGGAGGAGTAGTTCCTACAATGAGCAGTTCTTC. The chain recombines TRBV2 with TRBJ2-1; no reliable D call. The V and J ends lost 6 bases and 1 base respectively, with 10 bases between them. This CDR3 is 14 amino acids long. CDR1 and CDR2 (germline): SNHLY, FYNNEI.

The chain employs TRBV10-3 and TRBJ1-1; D is uncertain. The V end lost 0 bases, the J end lost 4 bases, and 12 bases lay between the germline ends. The CDR3 spans 15 residues. The germline gives CDR1 ENHRY, CDR2 SYGVKD. The CDR3 reads CAISESGLRVTEAFF. CDR3 DNA: TGTGCCATCAGTGAGTCTGGGTTGAGGGTCACTGAAGCTTTCTTT.

This chain connects TRBV7-2 to TRBJ2-2; 7 nucleotides agree with TRBD2. The CDR3 has 16 residues. The J segment lost 0 bases and the V segment lost 2 bases, leaving 3 bases of the junction unmatched. Germline CDR1 SGHTA, CDR2 FQGNSA. CDR3 bases: TGTGCCAGCAGCTTAATGGGGGGGTCGAACACCGGGGAGCTGTTTTTT. Protein: CASSLMGGSNTGELFF.

This rearrangement joins TRBV2 to TRBJ2-7; the D is unclear. V shed 10 bases and J shed 3 bases, with 22 bases lying between them. Germline CDR1 and CDR2: SNHLY and FYNNEI. There are 15 residues in the CDR3. The CDR3 spells CATSLSSLWYYEQYF. Here the CDR3 DNA reads TGTGCCACATCCTTATCCTCTCTATGGTACTACGAGCAGTACTTC.

V usage is TRBV6-1 and J usage is TRBJ2-7; 12 nucleotides match TRBD2. This CDR3 spans 16 amino acids. Germline V CDR1 and CDR2: MNHNS, SASEGT. Trimming took 4 bases from V and 7 from J; bases not matched to a gene: 11. CDR3 DNA sequence: TGTGCCAGCAGTGTGTGGACTAGCGGGATCCCACGAGAGCAGTACTTC. Protein sequence: CASSVWTSGIPREQYF.

J is TRBJ1-1 and V is TRBV7-9; D uncertain. Between the trimmed V and J ends, which lost 3 bases and 0 bases, there was a span of 5 bases. Germline CDR1 is SEHNR and CDR2 is FQNEAQ (reference sequence). This CDR3 has 13 amino acids. Here the CDR3 reads CASSFSLNTEAFF. CDR3 nucleotides: TGTGCCAGCAGCTTCTCCTTGAACACTGAAGCTTTCTTT. The full variable domain, with the rest looked up from reference TRBV7-9 and TRBJ1-1, is DTGVSQNPRHKITKRGQNVTFRCDPISEHNRLYWYRQTLGQGPEFLTYFQNEAQLEKSRLLSDRFSAERPKGSFSTLEIQRTEQGDSAMYLCASSFSLNTEAFFGQGTRLTVV.

This chain links TRBV6-1 with TRBJ1-4; D gene ambiguous. Germline V gives CDR1 MNHNS, CDR2 SASEGT. CDR3 length equals 11 residues. Trimming cost V 7 bases and J 8 bases, with 8 bases left between them. The CDR3 DNA follows: TGTGCCAGCACTCCGGGGGAAAAACTGTTTTTT. Protein product: CASTPGEKLFF.

The table lists this clone with a few counts. The J gene is TRBJ2-2, the V gene TRBV6-5; TRBD1 matches 9 bases. The V and J ends lost 6 bases and 6 bases, in that order; junction bases with no gene match: 8. The CDR3 totals 15 residues. Germline V gene data show CDR1 as MNHEY and CDR2 as SVGAGI. DNA of the CDR3: TGTGCCAGCAGGGAGACAGGGGGTGAAGCCGGGGAGCTGTTTTTT. It is translated as CASRETGGEAGELFF.

The chain couples TRBV30 to TRBJ1-6, with D possibly TRBD1 on 5 matching bases. V shed 0 bases and J shed 7 bases, with 10 bases lying between them. The CDR3 is made up of 14 amino acids. In germline, CDR1 is GTSNPN, CDR2 SVGIG (reference sequence). CDR3 in amino acids: CAWSVGGGNSPLHF. CDR3 DNA: TGTGCCTGGAGTGTAGGTGGGGGGAATTCACCCCTCCACTTT.

This clone was observed a handful of times. The chain couples TRBV9 to TRBJ2-3; 7 bases line up with TRBD1. The CDR3 sequence is 16 residues long. Per the germline V gene, CDR1 is SGDLS and CDR2 is YYNGEE. V lost 0 bases and J lost 6; bases outside the gene matches: 10. The CDR3 nucleotides are TGTGCCAGCAGCGTAGGGGAAGGGGGCGGTCGGGATACGCAGTATTTT. Translation: CASSVGEGGGRDTQYF. Drawing the rest from reference TRBV9 and TRBJ2-3, the complete variable domain is DSGVTQTPKHLITATGQRVTLRCSPRSGDLSVYWYQQSLDQGLQFLIQYYNGEERAKGNILERFSAQQFPDLHSELNLSSLELGDSALYFCASSVGEGGGRDTQYFGPGTRLTVL.

The chain carries TRBV6-5 and TRBJ2-5, with D tentatively TRBD1 (6 bases). Trimming took off 6 bases at V and 5 bases at J, with 10 bases between the two ends. The CDR3 has 12 amino acids. Germline V gives CDR1 MNHEY, CDR2 SVGAGI. The CDR3 region is CASRGTWETQYF. The CDR3, as DNA: TGTGCCAGCAGGGGGACATGGGAGACCCAGTACTTC.

The rearrangement uses TRBV4-2 and TRBJ2-7; D may be TRBD2 (6 bases). Germline V gives CDR1 LGHNA, CDR2 YNFKEQ. V was clipped by 3 bases and J by 3 bases, with 18 bases between them. The CDR3 extends over 16 amino acids. The CDR3: CASSHENRDSFYEQYF. The CDR3 DNA sequence: TGTGCCAGCAGCCACGAAAACCGGGACTCTTTCTACGAGCAGTACTTC.

This chain links TRBV19 with TRBJ1-1; possibly TRBD1 for D (5 bases). Germline-derived CDR1 and CDR2 are LNHDA and SQIVND (reference sequence). This CDR3 region has 13 residues. The ends were cut back, 3 bases at V and 4 bases at J, with 9 bases in the middle. The CDR3 DNA reads TGTGCCAGTAGTATTGGCCAGGGCACTGAAGCTTTCTTT. This encodes CASSIGQGTEAFF.

The gene calls are TRBV7-9 and TRBJ2-2; D remains ambiguous. CDR3 length: 13 residues. V dropped 6 bases and J dropped 5 bases, with 10 bases sitting between them. Germline CDR1 and CDR2: SEHNR and FQNEAQ (reference sequence). The CDR3 here is CASRVSGTGELFF. CDR3 sequence (DNA): TGTGCCAGCAGGGTCTCCGGGACCGGGGAGCTGTTTTTT. Together with reference TRBV7-9 and TRBJ2-2, the CDR3 gives the full variable domain: DTGVSQNPRHKITKRGQNVTFRCDPISEHNRLYWYRQTLGQGPEFLTYFQNEAQLEKSRLLSDRFSAERPKGSFSTLEIQRTEQGDSAMYLCASRVSGTGELFFGEGSRLTVL.

The V and J genes are TRBV2 and TRBJ1-5; D is perhaps TRBD1 (6 bases). Trimming shortened V by 6 bases and J by 2 bases, and 17 bases separated the two germline ends. There are 16 residues in the CDR3. Germline assignment: CDR1 SNHLY and CDR2 FYNNEI. The CDR3 DNA reads TGTGCCAGCAGACGCCAGGGGTTTGGGGGCAATCAGCCCCAGCATTTT. It encodes CASRRQGFGGNQPQHF.

The chain uses TRBV5-4 and TRBJ2-1, with 12 bases aligning to TRBD2. The germline V gene has CDR1 SGHNT and CDR2 YYREEE (reference sequence). The trim removed 3 bases at V and 16 bases at J, leaving 11 bases unmatched. The CDR3 totals 14 residues. In DNA, the CDR3 is TGTGCCAGCAGCTCTCCGACTAGCGGGAGCCAATCATTCTTC. Amino acid sequence: CASSSPTSGSQSFF.

V gene TRBV9 combines with J gene TRBJ1-2; 10 nucleotides align to TRBD1. J was trimmed by 3 bases and V by 0 bases; bases with no gene match: 5. The germline V gene has CDR1 SGDLS and CDR2 YYNGEE. CDR3 length: 16 amino acids. The CDR3 DNA reads as TGTGCCAGCAGCGTAGATCTGGGACAGGGGTACTATGGCTACACCTTC. Its translation: CASSVDLGQGYYGYTF.

This clone has just one count. The chain employs TRBV29-1 and TRBJ2-7; 9 bases match TRBD1. The germline CDR1 and CDR2 sequences are SQVTM and ANQGSEA. The CDR3 length is 15 residues. Germline trimming cut 3 bases from V and 0 bases from J; bases unmatched to any gene: 6. The chain's CDR3 is CSVEGQGGTSYEQYF. CDR3 bases: TGCAGCGTTGAGGGACAGGGTGGGACCTCCTACGAGCAGTACTTC.

The table lists this clone with a few counts. This chain connects TRBV6-1 to TRBJ1-5; TRBD1 aligns across 7 bases. Germline V gives CDR1 MNHNS, CDR2 SASEGT. J was trimmed by 7 bases and V by 7 bases; bases with no gene match: 7. The CDR3 sequence is 13 residues long. The CDR3 reads CASNPDRTQPQHF. The CDR3 coding sequence is TGTGCCAGCAACCCGGACAGGACCCAGCCCCAGCATTTT.

The V call is TRBV5-4, the J call TRBJ2-5; D perhaps matches TRBD1 (7 bases). Germline-derived CDR1 and CDR2 are SGHNT and YYREEE (reference sequence). V was cut by 4 bases and J by 6 bases, with 13 bases left in between. The CDR3 is made up of 13 amino acids. CDR3 in amino acids: CASSAGQKKTQYF. As DNA, the CDR3 is TGTGCCAGCAGCGCGGGACAGAAAAAGACCCAGTACTTC.

The J gene is TRBJ2-3, the V gene TRBV5-1; D is perhaps TRBD2 (7 bases). Germline CDR1 and CDR2: SGHRS and YFSETQ. The CDR3 length is 14 residues. Deletions cut 6 bases from V and 6 bases from J, with 17 bases between. This chain's CDR3 is CASTLGGAMDTQYF. The CDR3 coding sequence is TGCGCCAGCACCCTGGGGGGGGCGATGGATACGCAGTATTTT.

The V gene is TRBV5-1, the J gene TRBJ1-1; 9 positions match TRBD1. Germline V gives CDR1 SGHRS, CDR2 YFSETQ. J lost 6 bases, V lost 7 bases, and 7 bases had no gene match. This CDR3 contains 13 residues. The CDR3 sequence is CASRRTGGAEAFF. In nucleotides, the CDR3 is TGCGCCAGCCGACGAACAGGGGGCGCTGAAGCTTTCTTT.

Remarks on this clone: An end of the junction does not agree with germline; a read error may underlie this. J is TRBJ1-5 and V is TRBV11-3; 7 bases are shared with TRBD1. This CDR3 region has 16 residues. The germline V gene encodes CDR1 SGHNT and CDR2 YENEEA. CDR3 sequence reads: CASSLDREAPYQPQHF. The CDR3 DNA reads TGTGCCAGCAGCCTAGACAGGGAGGCCCCGTATCAGCCCCAGCATTTT.

This clone came up once. Distinct nucleotide sequences in the sample also encode this CDR3. This chain uses TRBV5-1 with TRBJ2-7; 9 bases are a match to TRBD1. This CDR3 region has 15 residues. Germline V gene sequence: CDR1 SGHRS, CDR2 YFSETQ. The V gene end was trimmed by 4 bases and the J gene end by 5 bases; junction bases not matched to a gene: 10. The CDR3 sequence: CASSPGTGPQHEQYF. The CDR3 DNA reads TGCGCCAGCAGCCCCGGGACAGGGCCCCAGCACGAGCAGTACTTC.

As concerns this clone: Germline and junction disagree at one end, which may indicate a read error. The sample holds other DNA sequences that translate to the same CDR3. V gene TRBV9 combines with J gene TRBJ2-4, with 7 positions matching TRBD2. The length of the CDR3 is 12 residues. Looked up from germline, CDR1 is SGDLS and CDR2 is YYNGEE. The CDR3 DNA reads TGTGCCAGCAGCGGGGGGGGAAACATCCAGTACTTC. Its protein is CASSGGGNIQYF.

This CDR3 reads CASSQFGLNTEAFF. In nucleotides, the CDR3 is TGTGCCAGCAGCCAGTTTGGCCTGAACACTGAAGCTTTCTTT. J is TRBJ1-1 and V is TRBV16; D gene uncertain. Trimming took off 3 bases at V and 0 bases at J, with 8 bases between the two ends. This CDR3 spans 14 amino acids. Germline V CDR1 and CDR2: KGHSY, FQNENV.

The V call is TRBV9, the J call TRBJ1-6, with 7 nucleotides matching TRBD1. In germline, CDR1 is SGDLS, CDR2 YYNGEE. Unmatched junction bases numbered 7, after V lost 4 bases and J lost 9 bases. There are 14 residues in the CDR3. The CDR3 is CASSFGQEISPLHF. For the CDR3, the DNA is TGTGCCAGCAGCTTTGGACAGGAGATTTCACCCCTCCACTTT.